The clone carrying this T cell receptor beta chain was counted at least ten times. The V and J ends lost 7 bases and 5 bases, in that order; junction bases with no gene match: 11. Germline CDR1 is MGHRA and CDR2 is YSYEKL. The CDR3 contains 15 residues. This sample stems from a study of blood T cells in healthy people across ages. For the second PCR, which ran for 7 to 11 cycles, a sample-barcoded 5' primer and a J-beta primer mix were used. TCRdb analysed the 5' RACE reads with MiXCR anew, one entry per CDR3 protein. The repertoire consists of under 2 million distinct CDR3 sequences, with almost 35% occurring once and the leading ten covering approximately 10%.

The specimen was blood. The chain recombines TRBV4-1 with TRBJ1-1; TRBD1 agrees at 9 bases. The origin of this receptor is a woman aged 25 to 39 in good health. CDR3 nucleotides: TGCGCCAGCAAGGAAAGGGACAGGGACTCGACTGAAGCTTTCTTT. This encodes CASKERDRDSTEAFF.